The 20 T cell receptor beta chains listed next were all sequenced from one sample in a study of T cell repertoires in cytomegalovirus infection. Each CDR3 protein is one row after TCRdb ran MiXCR on the reads. The sample includes about 150,000 distinct CDR3 sequences, approximately 17% of them seen just once. The sequenced sample was CD8+ T cells from PBMCs. The receptors come from a human donor in good health (CMV status not recorded). Some clones in this sample may be carry-over from other donors' samples.

This clonotype was counted a few times. V usage is TRBV28 and J usage is TRBJ2-1; D gene ambiguous. The V gene lost 2 bases and the J gene lost 0 bases, with 8 bases spanning the gap. Germline lookup yields CDR1 MDHEN and CDR2 SYDVKM. This CDR3 contains 15 residues. DNA of the CDR3: TGTGCCAGCAGTTTAATGTATCGCTCCTACAATGAGCAGTTCTTC. Protein sequence: CASSLMYRSYNEQFF.

The genes are TRBV19 and TRBJ2-1, with D perhaps given as TRBD1 or TRBD2 (5 bases each). Germline CDR1 LNHDA, CDR2 SQIVND (reference sequence). The ends were cut back, 10 bases at V and 6 bases at J, with 10 bases in the middle. The CDR3 length is 11 residues. DNA for the CDR3: TGTGCCATGGGACCAAGCAATGAGCAGTTCTTC. Translated: CAMGPSNEQFF. The whole variable domain, remainder taken from reference TRBV19 and TRBJ2-1, is DGGITQSPKYLFRKEGQNVTLSCEQNLNHDAMYWYRQDPGQGLRLIYYSQIVNDFQKGDIAEGYSVSREKKESFPLTVTSAQKNPTAFYLCAMGPSNEQFFGPGTRLTVL.

This clonotype was detected only a few times. This rearrangement joins TRBV12-3 or TRBV12-4 to TRBJ2-7, with D unclear. CDR3 length: 12 residues. V lost 0 bases, J lost 4 bases, and 4 bases lay in between. The CDR3 loop is CASSLALYEQYF. The CDR3 DNA sequence: TGTGCCAGCAGTTTAGCGCTTTACGAGCAGTACTTC.

Only a few counts were recorded for this clonotype. The rearrangement joins TRBV28 to TRBJ2-1, with 9 bases lining up with TRBD2. The CDR3 has 15 amino acids. V lost 5 bases, J lost 8 bases, and 10 bases stayed unmatched. The germline gives CDR1 MDHEN, CDR2 SYDVKM. DNA for the CDR3: TGTGCCAGCAGTCTCCCGCGGGAGGGGGGCGATGAGCAGTTCTTC. It translates to CASSLPREGGDEQFF.

A few counts support this clonotype. The V call is TRBV29-1, the J call TRBJ1-4, with D maybe TRBD1 (6 bases). The CDR3 sequence is 14 residues long. Germline V CDR1 and CDR2: SQVTM, ANQGSEA. V gave up 7 bases and J gave up 4 bases, with 16 bases separating them. CDR3 nucleotides: TGCAGCGCGCGATCGACAGGCCGTAATGAAAAACTGTTTTTT. The encoded protein is CSARSTGRNEKLFF.

This clonotype was observed a handful of times. The CDR3 here is CASKGQGSTDTQYF. The CDR3, as DNA: TGTGCCAGCAAAGGACAGGGAAGCACAGATACGCAGTATTTT. V gene TRBV7-9 combines with J gene TRBJ2-3; 8 positions agree with TRBD1. CDR1 is SEHNR, CDR2 FQNEAQ, per germline (reference sequence). The CDR3 is 14 residues long. Losses at the gene ends were 7 bases for V and 0 bases for J; bases not matched to a gene: 3. Full variable domain (remainder filled in from reference TRBV7-9 and TRBJ2-3): DTGVSQNPRHKITKRGQNVTFRCDPISEHNRLYWYRQTLGQGPEFLTYFQNEAQLEKSRLLSDRFSAERPKGSFSTLEIQRTEQGDSAMYLCASKGQGSTDTQYFGPGTRLTVL.

The rearrangement links TRBV28 to TRBJ1-2, with D possibly TRBD1 on 6 matching bases. V was cut by 3 bases and J by 0 bases, with 8 bases left in between. Germline CDR1 and CDR2: MDHEN and SYDVKM. This CDR3 contains 14 residues. CDR3 sequence (DNA): TGTGCCAGCAGTTTGACAGGAGCTAACTATGGCTACACCTTC. This gives the protein CASSLTGANYGYTF.

This clonotype was picked up a small number of times. The CDR3 DNA reads as TGCGCCAGCAGTGAGAGTCGGATTTACGAGCAGTACTTC. Translation: CASSESRIYEQYF. The gene calls are TRBV10-2 and TRBJ2-7, with D unresolved. The CDR3 is 13 amino acids. Between the trimmed V and J ends, which lost 2 bases and 4 bases, there was a span of 9 bases. Germline V CDR1 and CDR2: WSHSY, SAAADI.

V and J are TRBV7-8 and TRBJ1-4, with a tentative D call TRBD1 (5 bases). The length of the CDR3 is 17 residues. Germline assignment: CDR1 SGHVS and CDR2 FQNEAQ. Trimming took 2 bases from V and 4 from J, leaving 17 bases between them. CDR3 bases: TGTGCCAGCAGCTTACAAGACAGAAGTGCAGTTAATGAAAAACTGTTTTTT. Encoded protein: CASSLQDRSAVNEKLFF.

This clonotype was recorded at least ten times. The rearrangement uses TRBV28 and TRBJ1-3; D remains unclear. With 3 bases removed from V and 0 bases from J, the gap between germline ends came to 9 bases. The CDR3 runs 15 residues. Germline CDR1 and CDR2: MDHEN and SYDVKM. The CDR3 protein is CASSFFPHSGNTIYF. The DNA for the CDR3 is TGTGCCAGCAGTTTTTTTCCCCACTCTGGAAACACCATATATTTT. The complete variable domain, with remaining parts taken from reference TRBV28 and TRBJ1-3, reads DVKVTQSSRYLVKRTGEKVFLECVQDMDHENMFWYRQDPGLGLRLIYFSYDVKMKEKGDIPEGYSVSREKKERFSLILESASTNQTSMYLCASSFFPHSGNTIYFGEGSWLTVV.

The sample holds a few counts of this clonotype. The chain carries TRBV6-6 and TRBJ1-1; D not certain. The germline V gene encodes CDR1 MNHNY and CDR2 SVGAGI (reference sequence). The V and J ends lost 2 bases and 1 base respectively, with 5 bases between them. This CDR3 comprises 13 residues. The CDR3 DNA reads TGTGCCAGCAGTTACAAGGGGAACACTGAAGCTTTCTTT. It translates to CASSYKGNTEAFF.

In its sample, this clonotype was seen a few times. The chain is built from TRBV7-9 and TRBJ1-1, with 10 positions matching TRBD1. V shed 5 bases and J 0 bases; nucleotides not matched to a gene: 6. Germline loops: CDR1 SEHNR, CDR2 FQNEAQ (reference sequence). There are 16 residues in the CDR3. CDR3 nucleotide sequence: TGTGCCAGCAGCGAAACGGACAGGGGGGTGAACACTGAAGCTTTCTTT. This encodes CASSETDRGVNTEAFF.

This clonotype has more than one count but fewer than ten. The rearrangement links TRBV27 to TRBJ2-1; 7 positions agree with TRBD2. The CDR3 has 14 residues. The trim removed 3 bases at V and 4 bases at J, leaving 3 bases unmatched. Germline V gives CDR1 MNHEY, CDR2 SMNVEV (reference sequence). Here the CDR3 DNA reads TGTGCCAGCAGTTTGGGACTAAGATACAATGAGCAGTTCTTC. Residues: CASSLGLRYNEQFF.

This clonotype was observed a few times. The gene calls are TRBV20-1 and TRBJ2-3; TRBD1 matches at 8 bases. The CDR3 is made up of 14 amino acids. Trimming took 5 bases from V and 5 from J; bases not matched to a gene: 9. CDR1 is DFQATT, CDR2 SNEGSKA, per germline (reference sequence). In DNA, the CDR3 is TGCAGTGCTCGCCGGACAGGACAGGGAGATACGCAGTATTTT. This translates into CSARRTGQGDTQYF.

The sample holds a few counts of this clonotype. The chain joins TRBV4-1 to TRBJ1-1; no clear D. The germline gives CDR1 MGHRA, CDR2 YSYEKL. The CDR3 spans 13 residues. Trimming pared 1 base from V and 0 bases from J, leaving 3 bases between. The CDR3 bases are TGCGCCAGCAGCCAAGCAATGAACACTGAAGCTTTCTTT. The encoded protein is CASSQAMNTEAFF.

The chain combines TRBV7-6 with TRBJ2-5; 13 bases line up with TRBD2. The CDR3 totals 15 residues. From germline, CDR1 is SGHVS and CDR2 FNYEAQ. The V and J ends lost 6 bases and 5 bases, in that order; junction bases with no gene match: 6. The CDR3: CASSSTSGRRETQYF. Here the CDR3 DNA reads TGTGCCAGCAGTTCGACTAGCGGGAGGAGGGAGACCCAGTACTTC.

This clonotype was recorded a few times. This sequence joins TRBV24-1 and TRBJ2-1; the D gene is possibly TRBD1 (6 bases). V was trimmed by 5 bases and J by 5 bases, leaving 15 bases between them. Germline V gene lookup returns CDR1 KGHDR and CDR2 SFDVKD. The CDR3 contains 15 residues. The CDR3 coding sequence is TGTGCCACCAGTGCTGACCGGGACACTAACAATGAGCAGTTCTTC. Protein sequence: CATSADRDTNNEQFF.

The chain combines TRBV7-2 with TRBJ2-7; no definite D call. The V gene lost 1 base and the J gene lost 0 bases, with 10 bases spanning the gap. This CDR3 region has 15 residues. CDR1 is SGHTA and CDR2 is FQGNSA in the germline V gene. The CDR3 DNA reads as TGTGCCAGCAGCTTAGAGCTGGAGAGCTCCTACGAGCAGTACTTC. The encoded protein is CASSLELESSYEQYF.

CDR3 DNA: TGTGCCAGCAGTTTCCGACTAGCGGGAGAACCTGAGCAGTTCTTC. It codes for CASSFRLAGEPEQFF. The J gene is TRBJ2-1, the V gene TRBV6-2 or TRBV6-3, with TRBD2 matching over 12 bases. The V and J ends lost 4 bases and 9 bases, in that order; junction bases with no gene match: 7. Germline CDR1 is MNHEY and CDR2 is SVGEGT. This CDR3 has 15 residues.

In its sample, this clonotype was seen many times. The rearrangement links TRBV7-2 to TRBJ2-5, with D possibly matching TRBD2 (5 bases). The V and J ends lost 7 bases and 4 bases respectively, with 16 bases between them. The CDR3 loop spans 14 amino acids. The germline gives CDR1 SGHTA, CDR2 FQGNSA. The CDR3 region is CASTTAGVGETQYF. Written as DNA, the CDR3 is TGTGCCAGCACCACGGCCGGGGTAGGAGAGACCCAGTACTTC.